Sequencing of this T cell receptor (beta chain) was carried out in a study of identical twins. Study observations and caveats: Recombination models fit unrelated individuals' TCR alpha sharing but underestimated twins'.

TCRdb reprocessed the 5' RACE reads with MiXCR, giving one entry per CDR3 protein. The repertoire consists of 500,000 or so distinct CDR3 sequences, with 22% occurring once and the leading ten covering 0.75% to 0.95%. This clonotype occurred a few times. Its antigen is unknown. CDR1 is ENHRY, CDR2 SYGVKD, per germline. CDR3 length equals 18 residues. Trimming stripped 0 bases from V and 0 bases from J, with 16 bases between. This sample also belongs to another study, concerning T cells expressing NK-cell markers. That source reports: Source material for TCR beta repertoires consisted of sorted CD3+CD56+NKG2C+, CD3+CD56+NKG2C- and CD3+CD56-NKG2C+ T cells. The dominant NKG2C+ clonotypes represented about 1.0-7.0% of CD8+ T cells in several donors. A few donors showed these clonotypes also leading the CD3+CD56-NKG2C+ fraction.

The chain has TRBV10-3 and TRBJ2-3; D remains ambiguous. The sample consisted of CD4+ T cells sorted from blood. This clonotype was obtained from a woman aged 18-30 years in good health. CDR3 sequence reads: CAISESIYRRSSTDTQYF. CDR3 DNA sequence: TGTGCCATCAGTGAGTCGATTTATAGGCGGTCTAGCACAGATACGCAGTATTTT.